This TCR beta chain was captured by sequencing in a study of T cell responses to AZD1222 COVID-19 vaccine. Study findings and constraints: The study reported that nearly half of spike-specific TCRs target unmutated variant regions. White British donors predominated, females outnumbered males, and clonal diversity was possibly underestimated. AZD1222 recipients seropositive at baseline numbered only six.

On this clone: As yet, its antigen is unknown.

TCRdb keeps only in-frame clones here, not all; method: immunoSEQ multiplex PCR. Here the sample spans 150,000 to 180,000 clones, 90% being singletons. This CDR3 has 15 amino acids. The ends were cut back, 5 bases at V and 4 bases at J, with 17 bases in the middle. From germline, CDR1 is SGHAT and CDR2 FQNNGV. V usage is TRBV11-2 and J usage is TRBJ1-1; weak D call: TRBD1 (5 bases). This receptor was identified in an adult in good health. Sequences were derived from peripheral blood, sampled on day 0 of AZD1222 vaccination. CDR3 sequence reads: CASSPTFGAATEAFF. In nucleotides, the CDR3 is TGTGCCAGCAGCCCCACGTTCGGGGCGGCCACTGAAGCTTTCTTT.